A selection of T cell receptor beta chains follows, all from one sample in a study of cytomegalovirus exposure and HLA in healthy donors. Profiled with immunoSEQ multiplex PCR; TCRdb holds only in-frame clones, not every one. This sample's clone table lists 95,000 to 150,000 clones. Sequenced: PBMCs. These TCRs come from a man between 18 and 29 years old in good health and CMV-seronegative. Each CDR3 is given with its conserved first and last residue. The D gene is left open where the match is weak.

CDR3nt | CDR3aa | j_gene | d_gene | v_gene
TGTGCCTACTTGGGGAGACCTACGAGTAATTCCTATGGCTACACCTTC | CAYLGRPTSNSYGYTF | TRBJ1-2 | . | TRBV2
TGTGCCATCAGTGAGGCCTCGGCGGGGCAAGAGACCCAGTACTTC | CAISEASAGQETQYF | TRBJ2-5 | . | TRBV10-3
TGTGCCAGCAGTTACTCATCGGGGGATACGCAGTATTTT | CASSYSSGDTQYF | TRBJ2-3 | . | TRBV6-5
TGTGCCAGCAGTACATCTAGCTCCTATAATTCACCCCTCCACTTT | CASSTSSSYNSPLHF | TRBJ1-6 | . | TRBV6-4
TGTGCCAGCAGCACGAGATGGGCTAAACCCCCGCGGGATGAGCAGTTCTTC | CASSTRWAKPPRDEQFF | TRBJ2-1 | . | TRBV7-8
TGTGCCAGCAGGGAAGACGCGGGCTACGAGCAGTACTTC | CASREDAGYEQYF | TRBJ2-7 | . | TRBV6-5
TGTGCCAGCAGTGGAACAGAGACCTACGAGCAGTACTTC | CASSGTETYEQYF | TRBJ2-7 | . | TRBV25-1
TGCGCCAGCAGCTTATCTACGGGCTACGAGCAGTACTTC | CASSLSTGYEQYF | TRBJ2-7 | . | TRBV5-1
TGTGCCAGCACCACCAGTACTAGCTCTGAAGCTTTCTTT | CASTTSTSSEAFF | TRBJ1-1 | . | TRBV6-1
TGTGCCAGCAGTTTAAGGTCGGGGGGTCAGCCCCAGCATTTT | CASSLRSGGQPQHF | TRBJ1-5 | . | TRBV27
TGTACCAGCAGCACCACCCGAGCGGTCCAAGAGACCCAGTACTTC | CTSSTTRAVQETQYF | TRBJ2-5 | . | TRBV7-6
TGTGCCAGTAGTATCTCAGGGGCCGGCACCGGGGAGCTGTTTTTT | CASSISGAGTGELFF | TRBJ2-2 | . | TRBV19
TGTGCCTGGAGGTACGACATGATCACAGATACGCAGTATTTT | CAWRYDMITDTQYF | TRBJ2-3 | . | TRBV30
TGTGCCAGCAGCTCGGCCAGCGGGAAAAATGAGCAGTTCTTC | CASSSASGKNEQFF | TRBJ2-1 | TRBD2 | TRBV7-2
TGTGCCAGCAGCTTAATGGCAGGAATGAACACTGAAGCTTTCTTT | CASSLMAGMNTEAFF | TRBJ1-1 | . | TRBV7-3
TGTGCCAGCAGCTTAATAGTCCCAAACTTAGCCAAAAACATTCAGTACTTC | CASSLIVPNLAKNIQYF | TRBJ2-4 | . | TRBV7-3
TGTGCCAGCTCACCAGCCTTGCCGGCAACTAATGAAAAACTGTTTTTT | CASSPALPATNEKLFF | TRBJ1-4 | . | TRBV18
TGTGCCTGGAGTGTAAGGGGCAGAGATACGCAGTATTTT | CAWSVRGRDTQYF | TRBJ2-3 | . | TRBV30
TGTGCCAGCAGTGAAGACTGGACAGACTACGAGCAGTACTTC | CASSEDWTDYEQYF | TRBJ2-7 | . | TRBV2
TGTGCCAGCAGTAGGGAGATAAACTATGGCTACACCTTC | CASSREINYGYTF | TRBJ1-2 | . | TRBV6-4
TGTGCCAGCAGTTACTTCGGTTTGGAAAAACTGTTTTTT | CASSYFGLEKLFF | TRBJ1-4 | . | TRBV6-5
TGTGCCAGCAGTTTGGTGGGGCTAGCGGTTCTCTACAATGAGCAGTTCTTC | CASSLVGLAVLYNEQFF | TRBJ2-1 | TRBD2 | TRBV28
TGCAGCGTTGGAGTGGACAGCTACGAGCAGTACTTC | CSVGVDSYEQYF | TRBJ2-7 | . | TRBV29-1
TGTGCCAGCAGAAACACAGGGACTGGGGCCAACGTCCTGACTTTC | CASRNTGTGANVLTF | TRBJ2-6 | . | TRBV7-3
TGTGCCAGCAGCTTTACGGGTTCGTCCTACGAGCAGTACTTC | CASSFTGSSYEQYF | TRBJ2-7 | . | TRBV7-2
TGCGCCAGCAGCTTGGAGCGACAGAACTATGGCTACACCTTC | CASSLERQNYGYTF | TRBJ1-2 | . | TRBV5-1
TGTGCCAGCAGCCGCCGGGACTTGTTTTATGGCTACACCTTC | CASSRRDLFYGYTF | TRBJ1-2 | . | TRBV11-2
TGTGCCAGCAGTTACCTCAGGGTTCAGCCTAATGAGCAGTACTTC | CASSYLRVQPNEQYF | TRBJ2-7 | . | TRBV6-5
TGTGCCAGCAGTTTTCGCGGCAACGCTTATCAGCCCCAGCATTTT | CASSFRGNAYQPQHF | TRBJ1-5 | . | TRBV28
TGTGCCAGCTCACCACTTACGGGACAGGAGAGGGGTGATGGCTACACCTTC | CASSPLTGQERGDGYTF | TRBJ1-2 | TRBD1 | TRBV18
TGTGCCAGCAGCATGGACAGGGGCTCCTACAATGAGCAGTTCTTC | CASSMDRGSYNEQFF | TRBJ2-1 | TRBD1 | TRBV5-4
TGCGCCACCCTCCCCTCCTATAGCGCATCGGCCGTCCTGACTTTC | CATLPSYSASAVLTF | TRBJ2-6 | . | TRBV5-1